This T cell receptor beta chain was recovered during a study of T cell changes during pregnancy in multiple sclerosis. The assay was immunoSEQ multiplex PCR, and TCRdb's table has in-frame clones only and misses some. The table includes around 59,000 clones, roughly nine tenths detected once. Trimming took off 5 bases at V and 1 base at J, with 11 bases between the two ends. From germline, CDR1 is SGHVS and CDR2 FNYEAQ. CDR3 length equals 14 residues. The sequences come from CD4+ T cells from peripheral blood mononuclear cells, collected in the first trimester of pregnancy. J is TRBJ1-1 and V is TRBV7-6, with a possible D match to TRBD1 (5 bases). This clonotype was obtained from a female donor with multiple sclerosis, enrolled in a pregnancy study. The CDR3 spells CASSRGGANTEAFF. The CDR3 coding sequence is TGTGCCAGCAGCCGAGGCGGGGCGAACACTGAAGCTTTCTTT.